This TCR beta chain stems from a study of graft-versus-host responses after intestinal transplantation. Overall study: Multivisceral, liver-intestinal, or isolated intestinal transplants were given to recipients. Anti-thymocyte globulin served as induction for all recipients, who then took tacrolimus and steroids for 3 to 4 years.

Assay used: immunoSEQ multiplex PCR; TCRdb lists only in-frame clones, some missing. The table lists about 11,000 clones, roughly 30% of them singletons. The authors combined some 200,000 CFSE-labeled responder cells with some 200,000 irradiated, violet-dye-labeled stimulator cells in plates. Broader study findings: Across patients carrying graft-donor T cell macrochimerism, allografts held high graft-versus-host to host-versus-graft clonal ratios.

The sample holds a few counts of this clone. The V and J ends lost 0 bases and 4 bases respectively, with 7 bases between them. CDR3 size: 13 residues. Germline V gene sequence: CDR1 SGHRS, CDR2 YFSETQ. The sample in question was alloreactive CD4+ T cells from a mixed lymphocyte reaction culture, obtained before transplantation. Subset denoted: CFSE-low proliferating T cells sorted from roughly six-day pre-transplant mixed lymphocyte reaction (GvH or HvG direction). The receptor's source is a human patient who was an organ donor for intestinal transplantation. The chain employs TRBV5-1 and TRBJ2-5; D unresolved. The CDR3 loop reads CASSLGPSETQYF. CDR3 DNA sequence: TGCGCCAGCAGCTTGGGGCCATCAGAGACCCAGTACTTC.